This T cell receptor (beta chain) derives from a study of read filtering for tumor transcriptome and immune sequencing. General study findings and limits: Single-read clonotypes: about 81.9% of IR-seq clonotypes (around 3.5% of reads), 74.6% of RNA-seq clonotypes (nearly 45% of reads).

Bone marrow was sampled from every patient at the time of active disease. This library used about 360 ng RNA and molecular barcoded adaptors spanning alpha/delta and beta/gamma chains. TCRdb used MiXCR to reprocess the reads, holding one entry per CDR3 protein. The sample contains 20,000 to 30,000 distinct CDR3 sequences, approximately 23% of which appear only once. This clonotype was detected many times. Its antigen remains unidentified. CDR1 and CDR2 from the germline V gene are SGHTA and FQGNSA. Trimming pared 0 bases from V and 0 bases from J, leaving 14 bases between. The CDR3 has 17 residues. Sequenced input: a population of CD138-negative cells sorted from bone marrow. This chain joins TRBV7-2 and TRBJ2-5, with D perhaps TRBD2 (7 bases). The sequence came from a donor aged 40 or over with multiple myeloma. The CDR3 region is CASSLALSGGDQETQYF. In DNA, the CDR3 is TGTGCCAGCAGCTTAGCGTTATCGGGGGGCGACCAAGAGACCCAGTACTTC.